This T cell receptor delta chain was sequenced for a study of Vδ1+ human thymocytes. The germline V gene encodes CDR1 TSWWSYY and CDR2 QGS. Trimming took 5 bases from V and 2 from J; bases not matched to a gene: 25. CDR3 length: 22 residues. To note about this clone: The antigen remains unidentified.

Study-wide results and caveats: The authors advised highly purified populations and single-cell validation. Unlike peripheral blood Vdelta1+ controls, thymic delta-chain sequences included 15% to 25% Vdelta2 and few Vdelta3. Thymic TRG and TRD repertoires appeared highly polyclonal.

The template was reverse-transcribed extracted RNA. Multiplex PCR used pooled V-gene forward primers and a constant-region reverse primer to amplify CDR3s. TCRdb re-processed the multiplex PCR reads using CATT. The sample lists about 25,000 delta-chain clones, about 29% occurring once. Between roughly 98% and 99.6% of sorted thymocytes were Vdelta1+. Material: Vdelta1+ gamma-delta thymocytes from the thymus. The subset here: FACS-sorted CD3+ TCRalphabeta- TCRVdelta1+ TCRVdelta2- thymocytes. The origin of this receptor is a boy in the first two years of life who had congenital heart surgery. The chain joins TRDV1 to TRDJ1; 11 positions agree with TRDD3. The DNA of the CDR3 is TGTGCTCTTGGGCCCCGGGCCTCACCTAGTCTACTGGGGGATATTTTGACCGATAAACTCATCTTT. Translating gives CALGPRASPSLLGDILTDKLIF.